This TCR beta chain came from a study of beta chain features in type 1 diabetes. Turning to the study itself: Examination of sorted cells across all samples involved about 100,000,000 cells.

V was trimmed by 2 bases and J by 0 bases, leaving 12 bases between them. The CDR3 has 15 residues. Germline values: CDR1 GTSNPN, CDR2 SVGIG (reference sequence). All of the isolated RNA was reverse transcribed, so expressed TCRB transcripts were sequenced. Data came from immunoSEQ multiplex PCR; TCRdb stores just in-frame clones and leaves some out. The repertoire holds a few hundred thousand clones, with about 29% as singletons. Sequenced input: naive CD4+ T cells from blood. The rearrangement joins TRBV30 to TRBJ2-3; D possibly corresponds to TRBD1 (6 bases). This receptor was taken from a man between 18 and 29 years old in good health. The CDR3 bases are TGTGCCTGGAGTTCAGGGGTATCAAGCACAGATACGCAGTATTTT. Translating it yields CAWSSGVSSTDTQYF.